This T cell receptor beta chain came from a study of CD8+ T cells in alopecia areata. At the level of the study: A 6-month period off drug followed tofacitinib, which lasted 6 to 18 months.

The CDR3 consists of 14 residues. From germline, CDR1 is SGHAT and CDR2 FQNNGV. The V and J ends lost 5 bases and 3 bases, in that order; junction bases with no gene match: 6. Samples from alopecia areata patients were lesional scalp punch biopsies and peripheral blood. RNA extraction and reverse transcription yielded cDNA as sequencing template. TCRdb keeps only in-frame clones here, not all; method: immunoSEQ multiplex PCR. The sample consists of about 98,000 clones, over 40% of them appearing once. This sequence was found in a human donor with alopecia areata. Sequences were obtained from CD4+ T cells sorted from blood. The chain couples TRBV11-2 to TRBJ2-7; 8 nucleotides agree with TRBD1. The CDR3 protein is CASSPQGGVYEQYF. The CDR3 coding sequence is TGTGCCAGCAGCCCACAGGGGGGCGTCTACGAGCAGTACTTC.